The T cell receptor (beta chain) under discussion was sequenced for a study of early T cells in non-severe SARS-CoV-2 infection. Study-wide context: Sequencing used unsorted whole-blood bulk RNA, so chains lack pairing.

Study-wide points: Matches to VDJdb favored anti-spike CD8 responses and missed private and CD4 specificities.

As regards this clonotype: Its target is unknown.

Unique molecular identifiers were added to individual cDNA molecules. TCRdb recomputed calls from the 5' RACE reads with MiXCR, one row per CDR3 protein. Of tens of thousands of distinct CDR3 sequences listed, around 12% are singletons. Sequenced sample: whole blood. The receptor was isolated from an adult who was a healthcare worker with PCR-confirmed SARS-CoV-2 infection or an uninfected control (not recorded which).

This CDR3 is CATRLRSSYEQYF. In nucleotides, the CDR3 is TGTGCCACCAGGCTACGAAGCTCCTACGAGCAGTACTTC. The chain combines TRBV24-1 with TRBJ2-7; no clear D gene. Germline CDR1 and CDR2: KGHDR and SFDVKD. This CDR3 comprises 13 residues. The V and J ends lost 7 bases and 0 bases respectively, with 9 bases between them.